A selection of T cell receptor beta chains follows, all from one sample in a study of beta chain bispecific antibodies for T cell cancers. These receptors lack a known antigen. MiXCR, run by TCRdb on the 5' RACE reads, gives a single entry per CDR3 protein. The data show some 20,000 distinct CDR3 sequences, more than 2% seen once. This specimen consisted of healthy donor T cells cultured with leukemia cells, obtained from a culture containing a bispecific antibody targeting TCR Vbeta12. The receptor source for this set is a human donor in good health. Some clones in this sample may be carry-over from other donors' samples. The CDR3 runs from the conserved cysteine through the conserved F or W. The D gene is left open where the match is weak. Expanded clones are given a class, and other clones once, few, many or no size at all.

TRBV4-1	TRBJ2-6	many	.	TGCGCCAGCAGCCAAGTTAAGCTTTCTGGGGCCAACGTCCTGACTTTC	CASSQVKLSGANVLTF
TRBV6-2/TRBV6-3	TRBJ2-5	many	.	TGTGCCAGCAGTTACGGTGGGCAGTTTGGGGAGACCCAGTACTTC	CASSYGGQFGETQYF
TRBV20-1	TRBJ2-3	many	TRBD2	TGCAGTGCTATGGCGGGGGTGGGCACAGATACGCAGTATTTT	CSAMAGVGTDTQYF
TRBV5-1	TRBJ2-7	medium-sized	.	TGCGCCAGCAGCATGGGCCCAGAAGTCTACGAGCAGTACTTC	CASSMGPEVYEQYF
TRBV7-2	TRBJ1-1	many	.	TGTGCCAGCAGCTTTTCGAACACTGAAGCTTTCTTT	CASSFSNTEAFF
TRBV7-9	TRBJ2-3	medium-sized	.	TGTGCCAGCAGCCTCCGAGAGTCTTCGGATACGCAGTATTTT	CASSLRESSDTQYF
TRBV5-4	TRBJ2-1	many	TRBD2	TGTGCCGTTACGGGCGGGGGGATTCCCTCCTACAATGAGCAGTTCTTC	CAVTGGGIPSYNEQFF
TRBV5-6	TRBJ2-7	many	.	TGTGCCAGCAGCTTGGCAGCGAATGAGCAGTACTTC	CASSLAANEQYF
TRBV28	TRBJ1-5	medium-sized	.	TGTGCCAGCAGTTTATGCAGGGCTTGTCAGAGCAATCAGCCCCAGCATTTT	CASSLCRACQSNQPQHF
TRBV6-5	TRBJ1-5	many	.	TGTGCCAGCGGCTTCCGGGCAGGCAATCAGCCCCAGCATTTT	CASGFRAGNQPQHF
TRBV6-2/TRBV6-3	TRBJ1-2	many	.	TGTGCCAGCAGTCCTCTAGACAGGCCCAAGGATTATGGCTACACCTTC	CASSPLDRPKDYGYTF
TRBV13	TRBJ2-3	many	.	TGTGCCAGCAGCTCTGCCACTCCCCACCCGTATACGCAGTATTTT	CASSSATPHPYTQYF
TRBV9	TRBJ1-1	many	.	TGTGCCAGCAGCGCAGGGCCATTTATGAACACTGAAGCTTTCTTT	CASSAGPFMNTEAFF
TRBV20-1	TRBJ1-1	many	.	TGCAGTGCTAGTCCCATGAACACTGAAGCTTTCTTT	CSASPMNTEAFF
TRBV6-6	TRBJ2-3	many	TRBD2	TGTGCCAGCAGTCCGGGGACTAGCGGGGTCACAGATACGCAGTATTTT	CASSPGTSGVTDTQYF
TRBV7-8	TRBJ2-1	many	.	TGTGCCAGCAGCTTTTTTCGTTCCGGTGATGAGCAGTTCTTC	CASSFFRSGDEQFF
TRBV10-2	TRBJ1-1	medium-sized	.	TGCGCCAGCATCGGCACTGAAGCTTTCTTT	CASIGTEAFF
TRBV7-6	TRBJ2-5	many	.	TGTGCCAGCAGCTTGGGTGAGGGACATCTTCAAGAGACCCAGTACTTC	CASSLGEGHLQETQYF
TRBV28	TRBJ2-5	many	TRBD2	TGTGCCAGCAGTTCTAGACTAGCGGGGGTACAAGAGACCCAGTACTTC	CASSSRLAGVQETQYF
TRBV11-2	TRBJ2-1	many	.	TGTGCCAGCAGCTTAGGTGGGGGGGGCAGCGATGAGCAGTTCTTC	CASSLGGGGSDEQFF
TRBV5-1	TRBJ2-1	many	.	TGCGCCAGCAGCTTGGATCTAGTGGATGAGCAGTTCTTC	CASSLDLVDEQFF
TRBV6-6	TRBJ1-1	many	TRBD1	TGTGCCAGCAGCAACAGGGGGTTCACTGAAGCTTTCTTT	CASSNRGFTEAFF
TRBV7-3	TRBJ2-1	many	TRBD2	TGTGCCAGCAGCTTAATGCGGGGGGGCAGGGATGAGCAGTTCTTC	CASSLMRGGRDEQFF
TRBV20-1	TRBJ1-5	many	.	TGCAGTGCTAGACTACAGGGAATGTGGCAGCCCCAGCATTTT	CSARLQGMWQPQHF
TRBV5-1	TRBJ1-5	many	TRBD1	TGCGCCAGCAGCACAGGGGGAGGACAGCCCCAGCATTTT	CASSTGGGQPQHF
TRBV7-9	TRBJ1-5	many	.	TGTGCCAGCTGGTCCGGGTTTAACAATCAGCCCCAGCATTTT	CASWSGFNNQPQHF
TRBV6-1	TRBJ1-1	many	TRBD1	TGTGCCAGCAGTGAATTTTGGACAGGGGAAATGAACACTGAAGCTTTCTTT	CASSEFWTGEMNTEAFF
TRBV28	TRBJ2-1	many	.	TGTGCCAGCAGCCCCCAGTTGAACAATGAGCAGTTCTTC	CASSPQLNNEQFF
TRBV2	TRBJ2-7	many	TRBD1	TGTGCCAGCAGTGAGACAGGGGACTCCTACGAGCAGTACTTC	CASSETGDSYEQYF
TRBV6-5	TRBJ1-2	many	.	TGTGCCAGCAGCCGCGACAGGACCGGTGGCTACACCTTC	CASSRDRTGGYTF
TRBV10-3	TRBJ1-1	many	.	TGTGCCATCAGTGAGGGAACAGGGAACACTGAAGCTTTCTTT	CAISEGTGNTEAFF
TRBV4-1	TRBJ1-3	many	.	TGCGCCAGCAGCCCCCTGGGTACCGGAAACACCATATATTTT	CASSPLGTGNTIYF
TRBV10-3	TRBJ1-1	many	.	TGTGCCATCAGTGAGCCTACTCAAGGGAACACTGAAGCTTTCTTT	CAISEPTQGNTEAFF
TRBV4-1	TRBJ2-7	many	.	TGCGCCAGCAGCCAAGGACAGTCCGGCTACGAGCAGTACTTC	CASSQGQSGYEQYF
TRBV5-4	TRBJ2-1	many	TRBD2	TGTGCCAGCAGCTTGTGGGGACTAAACAATGAGCAGTTCTTC	CASSLWGLNNEQFF
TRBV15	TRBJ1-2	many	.	TGTGCCACCAGCGCCGCCCGGGGGGGCTACACCTTC	CATSAARGGYTF
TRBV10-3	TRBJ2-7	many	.	TGTGCCATCAGTGAGTCTACTCTATCGTTGGTTTCTGACAGATCCTACGAGCAGTACTTC	CAISESTLSLVSDRSYEQYF
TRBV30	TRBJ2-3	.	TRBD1	TGTGCCTGGAGGACAGGGGCAGGGGCAGATACGCAGTATTTT	CAWRTGAGADTQYF
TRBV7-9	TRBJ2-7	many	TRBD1	TGTGCCAGCAGCGCCCGGGACAGGGACTACGAGCAGTACTTC	CASSARDRDYEQYF